What follows are 27 T cell receptor beta chains derived from one specimen sequenced in a study of CD8+ T cells in alopecia areata. Sequencing relied on a cDNA template that was reverse transcribed from extracted RNA. Repertoires were generated with immunoSEQ multiplex PCR, while TCRdb's copy carries only in-frame clones and drops some. The data show some 180,000 clones, approximately 53% seen once. Sequenced sample: CD8+ T cells sorted from blood. Source of these receptors: a human donor in good health.

The chain uses TRBV14 and TRBJ2-3, with D maybe TRBD1 (7 bases). Germline CDR1 SGHDN, CDR2 FVKESK. V shed 5 bases and J shed 4 bases, with 13 bases lying between them. The CDR3 sequence is 14 residues long. The chain's CDR3 is CASSSQGGPDTQYF. CDR3 nucleotide sequence: TGTGCCAGCAGCTCCCAGGGGGGACCAGATACGCAGTATTTT.

The V call is TRBV4-1, the J call TRBJ1-5; 11 bases fit TRBD1. With V trimmed by 1 base and J by 6 bases, 5 bases remained unmatched. In germline, CDR1 is MGHRA, CDR2 YSYEKL. CDR3 length equals 16 residues. CDR3 amino acids: CASSQVVGQGAQPQHF. DNA of the CDR3: TGCGCCAGCAGCCAAGTAGTAGGACAGGGGGCTCAGCCCCAGCATTTT.

The chain uses TRBV27 and TRBJ1-1; 8 bases are shared with TRBD1. The CDR3 contains 15 residues. Germline loops: CDR1 MNHEY, CDR2 SMNVEV (reference sequence). The V segment lost 0 bases and the J segment 4 bases; nucleotides outside the gene matches: 4. CDR3 in amino acids: CASSLSATGVTEAFF. Written as DNA, the CDR3 is TGTGCCAGCAGTTTATCGGCGACAGGGGTCACTGAAGCTTTCTTT.

This clone was detected only a few times. In DNA, the CDR3 is TGTGCCAGTAGTGACCGGTCCTACGAGCAGTACTTC. It codes for CASSDRSYEQYF. The chain recombines TRBV19 with TRBJ2-7; D is uncertain. Germline V CDR1 and CDR2: LNHDA, SQIVND (reference sequence). This CDR3 comprises 12 residues. V was cut by 5 bases and J by 1 base, with 6 bases left in between.

The gene calls are TRBV13 and TRBJ1-1; 8 bases fit TRBD1. V gave up 5 bases and J gave up 1 base; unmatched junction bases: 3. The CDR3 has 14 residues. CDR1 and CDR2 from the germline V gene are PRHDT and FYEKMQ (reference sequence). The CDR3 loop is CASSDGTGNTEAFF. The CDR3, as DNA: TGTGCCAGCAGCGATGGGACAGGGAACACTGAAGCTTTCTTT. The whole variable domain, filled in from reference TRBV13 and TRBJ1-1, reads AAGVIQSPRHLIKEKRETATLKCYPIPRHDTVYWYQQGPGQDPQFLISFYEKMQSDKGSIPDRFSAQQFSDYHSELNMSSLELGDSALYFCASSDGTGNTEAFFGQGTRLTVV.

The table lists this clone with a few counts. The genes are TRBV4-1 and TRBJ1-2; maybe TRBD1 (6 bases). From germline, CDR1 is MGHRA and CDR2 YSYEKL. This CDR3 is built from 14 residues. V was pared by 5 bases and J by 6 bases, with 16 bases between. CDR3: CASSSGHQEDGYTF. The CDR3 DNA is TGCGCCAGCAGCTCGGGACACCAAGAGGATGGCTACACCTTC.

The genes are TRBV27 and TRBJ2-7; TRBD1 matches 9 bases. With 4 bases clipped from V and 3 bases from J, the junction kept 7 bases outside the gene matches. Germline CDR1 MNHEY, CDR2 SMNVEV (reference sequence). There are 15 residues in the CDR3. DNA for the CDR3: TGTGCCAGCAGTTCCACAGGGGGCTGGGGCTACGAGCAGTACTTC. It yields the protein CASSSTGGWGYEQYF.

This clone was recorded once. The chain uses TRBV15 and TRBJ1-5, with TRBD1 identical over 8 bases. With V trimmed by 6 bases and J by 5 bases, 0 bases remained unmatched. The CDR3 covers 12 residues. The germline gives CDR1 LNHNV, CDR2 YYDKDF (reference sequence). CDR3 amino acids: CATRQGDQPQHF. In DNA, the CDR3 is TGTGCCACCAGACAGGGGGATCAGCCCCAGCATTTT.

There are a few counts of this clone. The chain joins TRBV6-4 to TRBJ2-1, with 11 bases that match TRBD2. The CDR3 extends over 15 amino acids. The germline V gene encodes CDR1 MRHNA and CDR2 SNTAGT. Losses at the gene ends were 3 bases for V and 8 bases for J; bases not matched to a gene: 6. CDR3 sequence (DNA): TGTGCCAGCAGTGAAGTAGCGGGGGGGCCGGATGAGCAGTTCTTC. Translated, it gives CASSEVAGGPDEQFF.

The chain recombines TRBV7-9 with TRBJ2-7, with TRBD2 matching 7 bases. There are 14 residues in the CDR3. The germline V gene has CDR1 SEHNR and CDR2 FQNEAQ (reference sequence). V lost 4 bases, J lost 5 bases, and 8 bases stayed unmatched. The chain's CDR3 is CASSSGLVVDEQYF. For the CDR3, the DNA is TGTGCCAGCAGCTCCGGACTAGTCGTGGACGAGCAGTACTTC. The full variable domain, completed using reference TRBV7-9 and TRBJ2-7, is DTGVSQNPRHKITKRGQNVTFRCDPISEHNRLYWYRQTLGQGPEFLTYFQNEAQLEKSRLLSDRFSAERPKGSFSTLEIQRTEQGDSAMYLCASSSGLVVDEQYFGPGTRLTVT.

This chain links TRBV5-4 with TRBJ2-4; possibly TRBD1 for D (5 bases). V was pared by 1 base and J by 5 bases, with 10 bases between. Per germline, CDR1 SGHNT and CDR2 YYREEE (reference sequence). The CDR3 loop spans 14 amino acids. The CDR3 bases are TGTGCCAGCAGCTTGTCTGACAGCCAAAACATTCAGTACTTC. Amino acid sequence: CASSLSDSQNIQYF.

This clone was counted only a few times. This chain uses TRBV2 with TRBJ2-2; tentatively, D is TRBD1 or TRBD2 (6 bases each). This CDR3 region has 14 residues. Germline CDR1 SNHLY, CDR2 FYNNEI. With 6 bases removed from V and 6 bases from J, the gap between germline ends came to 14 bases. The CDR3 here is CASSAGHLPGELFF. The CDR3 nucleotides read TGTGCCAGCAGCGCGGGACACCTCCCCGGGGAGCTGTTTTTT.

J is TRBJ1-6 and V is TRBV7-8; TRBD1 aligns across 9 bases. The V gene end was trimmed by 5 bases and the J gene end by 1 base; junction bases not matched to a gene: 3. CDR3 length: 16 residues. From germline, CDR1 is SGHVS and CDR2 FQNEAQ. CDR3 nucleotide sequence: TGTGCCAGCAGCACGGGGACAGGGTCCTATAATTCACCCCTCCACTTT. The encoded protein is CASSTGTGSYNSPLHF.

CDR3 amino acids: CASSFGGAAEAFF. CDR3 DNA: TGTGCCAGCAGTTTCGGGGGGGCGGCTGAAGCTTTCTTT. This chain links TRBV27 with TRBJ1-1, with D possibly being TRBD1 (6 bases). There are 13 residues in the CDR3. V lost 3 bases to trimming and J lost 6 bases, with 11 bases between them. CDR1 and CDR2 from the germline V gene are MNHEY and SMNVEV (reference sequence).

The gene calls are TRBV28 and TRBJ2-1; a weak D match, TRBD2 (6 bases). CDR1 MDHEN and CDR2 SYDVKM come from the germline V gene. Trimming took off 8 bases at V and 0 bases at J, with 11 bases between the two ends. The CDR3 contains 14 residues. For the CDR3, the DNA is TGTGCCAGCTGGGACGGGAGCTCCTACAATGAGCAGTTCTTC. The encoded protein is CASWDGSSYNEQFF.

The gene calls are TRBV13 and TRBJ2-7; D is perhaps TRBD1 (6 bases). Trimming removed 0 bases at V and 6 bases at J, with 15 bases between. The CDR3 has 15 amino acids. From germline, CDR1 is PRHDT and CDR2 FYEKMQ (reference sequence). CDR3 nucleotides: TGTGCCAGCAGCTTAGGCCCTTACACAGGGCGCGAGCAGTACTTC. Its translation: CASSLGPYTGREQYF.

The chain employs TRBV5-1 and TRBJ1-5; no reliable D call. The CDR3 spans 13 residues. V was shortened by 0 bases and J by 2 bases, with 3 bases between the two germline ends. Germline CDR1 is SGHRS and CDR2 is YFSETQ. The DNA of the CDR3 is TGCGCCAGCAGCTTGGTCGGCAATCAGCCCCAGCATTTT. Protein sequence: CASSLVGNQPQHF. Combining the CDR3 with reference TRBV5-1 and TRBJ1-5 gives the whole variable domain KAGVTQTPRYLIKTRGQQVTLSCSPISGHRSVSWYQQTPGQGLQFLFEYFSETQRNKGNFPGRFSGRQFSNSRSEMNVSTLELGDSALYLCASSLVGNQPQHFGDGTRLSIL.

This clone was seen only a few times. The chain links TRBV7-8 to TRBJ2-7; TRBD2 matches at 7 bases. CDR1 and CDR2 (germline): SGHVS, FQNEAQ. The V gene end was trimmed by 2 bases and the J gene end by 3 bases; junction bases not matched to a gene: 7. This CDR3 comprises 15 residues. CDR3 in amino acids: CASSLKVGGSYEQYF. The CDR3 region has the DNA TGTGCCAGCAGCTTAAAAGTCGGGGGGAGCTACGAGCAGTACTTC.

This clone has only a few counts. This chain joins TRBV27 and TRBJ1-1; the D gene is possibly TRBD1 (6 bases). Germline CDR1 MNHEY, CDR2 SMNVEV (reference sequence). V was trimmed by 3 bases and J by 0 bases, leaving 11 bases between them. This CDR3 is built from 15 residues. The chain's CDR3 is CASSFRQALNTEAFF. The CDR3 DNA reads as TGTGCCAGCAGTTTTAGACAGGCCTTGAACACTGAAGCTTTCTTT.

The rearrangement links TRBV7-9 to TRBJ1-1, with TRBD1 as a possible D gene (5 bases). The germline CDR1 and CDR2 sequences are SEHNR and FQNEAQ (reference sequence). The CDR3 has 11 residues. Trimming left V 8 bases short and J 1 base short, with 5 bases between. The DNA of the CDR3 is TGTGCCAGCGGGGCGAACACTGAAGCTTTCTTT. It codes for CASGANTEAFF.

The sample holds a few counts of this clone. The chain employs TRBV7-9 and TRBJ1-4, with D perhaps TRBD1 (6 bases). CDR1 SEHNR and CDR2 FQNEAQ come from the germline V gene (reference sequence). V was pared by 6 bases and J by 6 bases, with 14 bases between. This CDR3 is built from 14 residues. The CDR3, as DNA: TGTGCCAGCAGTCCAGGGGCGGGAGATGAAAAACTGTTTTTT. Translating it yields CASSPGAGDEKLFF.

The rearrangement joins TRBV10-2 to TRBJ1-5; D is unclear. In germline, CDR1 is WSHSY, CDR2 SAAADI. This CDR3 is built from 13 residues. V was cut by 2 bases and J by 4 bases, with 6 bases left in between. The CDR3 sequence is CASSENGNQPQHF. CDR3 in DNA: TGCGCCAGCAGTGAGAACGGGAATCAGCCCCAGCATTTT.

This clone showed up just a few times. The rearrangement links TRBV2 to TRBJ2-3, with a tentative D call TRBD2 (7 bases). With 7 bases removed from V and 0 bases from J, the gap between germline ends came to 20 bases. Germline assignment: CDR1 SNHLY and CDR2 FYNNEI. The CDR3 is 17 residues long. The CDR3 nucleotides are TGTGCCAGCACGGTCCTCCTCGGGGGGCCTAGCACAGATACGCAGTATTTT. Amino acids: CASTVLLGGPSTDTQYF.

This clone was seen a handful of times. The genes are TRBV27 and TRBJ2-3; tentatively, D is TRBD1 (6 bases). Between the trimmed V and J ends, which lost 4 bases and 1 base, there was a span of 12 bases. Germline assignment: CDR1 MNHEY and CDR2 SMNVEV (reference sequence). CDR3 size: 15 residues. For the CDR3, the DNA is TGTGCCAGCAGTTCTACAGGGAGACGCACAGATACGCAGTATTTT. It encodes CASSSTGRRTDTQYF.

This clone was observed a handful of times. The gene calls are TRBV27 and TRBJ1-1; D unresolved. With 8 bases removed from V and 5 bases from J, the gap between germline ends came to 15 bases. The CDR3 runs to 13 residues. Germline assignment: CDR1 MNHEY and CDR2 SMNVEV (reference sequence). CDR3 nucleotide sequence: TGTGCCAGCCAGTCAGGAACGGGGACTGAAGCTTTCTTT. Its translation is CASQSGTGTEAFF.

The chain joins TRBV29-1 to TRBJ1-3; D perhaps matches TRBD1 (5 bases). The CDR3 extends over 15 amino acids. CDR1 SQVTM and CDR2 ANQGSEA come from the germline V gene. Trimming removed 4 bases from V and 8 bases from J, with 21 bases in between. CDR3 amino acids: CSVVGRERTGDTIYF. The DNA of the CDR3 is TGCAGCGTTGTGGGCAGGGAGAGGACTGGGGACACCATATATTTT.

V and J are TRBV27 and TRBJ1-1; D is perhaps TRBD1 (6 bases). Germline values: CDR1 MNHEY, CDR2 SMNVEV (reference sequence). This CDR3 is 14 amino acids long. Trimming removed 3 bases at V and 1 base at J, with 9 bases between. The CDR3 reads CASSFGGGNTEAFF. As DNA, the CDR3 is TGTGCCAGCAGTTTTGGGGGCGGGAACACTGAAGCTTTCTTT.